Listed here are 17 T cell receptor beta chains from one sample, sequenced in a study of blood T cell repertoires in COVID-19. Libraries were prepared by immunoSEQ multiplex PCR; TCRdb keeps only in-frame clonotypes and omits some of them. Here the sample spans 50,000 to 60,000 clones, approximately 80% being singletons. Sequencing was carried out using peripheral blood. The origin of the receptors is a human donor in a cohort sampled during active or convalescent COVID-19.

This CDR3 reads CASSPRQGHYNEQFF. DNA of the CDR3: TGTGCCAGCAGTCCCAGACAGGGGCACTACAATGAGCAGTTCTTC. The chain combines TRBV6-5 with TRBJ2-1, with 8 bases aligning to TRBD1. Unmatched junction bases numbered 6, after V lost 5 bases and J lost 3 bases. The length of the CDR3 is 15 residues. From germline, CDR1 is MNHEY and CDR2 SVGAGI.

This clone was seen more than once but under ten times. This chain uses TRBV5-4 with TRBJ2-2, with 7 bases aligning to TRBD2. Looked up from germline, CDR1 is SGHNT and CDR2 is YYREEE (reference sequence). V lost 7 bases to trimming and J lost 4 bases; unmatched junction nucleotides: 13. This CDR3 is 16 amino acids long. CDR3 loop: CASGSGVTTGTGELFF. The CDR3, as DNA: TGTGCCAGCGGGAGCGGGGTGACCACGGGCACCGGGGAGCTGTTTTTT.

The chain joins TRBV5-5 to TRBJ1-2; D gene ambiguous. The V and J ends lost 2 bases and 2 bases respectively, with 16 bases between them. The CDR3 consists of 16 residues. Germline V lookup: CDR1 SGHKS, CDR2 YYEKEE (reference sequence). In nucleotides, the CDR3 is TGTGCCAGCAGCTTAACTAGAAGTCCCCAAAACTATGGCTACACCTTC. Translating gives CASSLTRSPQNYGYTF.

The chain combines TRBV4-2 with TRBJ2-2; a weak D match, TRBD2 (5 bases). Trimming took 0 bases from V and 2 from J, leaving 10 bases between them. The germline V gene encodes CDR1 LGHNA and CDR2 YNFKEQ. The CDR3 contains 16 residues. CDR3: CASSQDRGSNTGELFF. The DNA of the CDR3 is TGTGCCAGCAGCCAAGACCGGGGATCTAACACCGGGGAGCTGTTTTTT.

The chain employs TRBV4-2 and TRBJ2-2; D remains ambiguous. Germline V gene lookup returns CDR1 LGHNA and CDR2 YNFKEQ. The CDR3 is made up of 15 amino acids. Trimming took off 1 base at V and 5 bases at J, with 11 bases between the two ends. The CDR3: CASSQGSSLTGELFF. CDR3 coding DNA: TGTGCCAGCAGCCAAGGTTCGTCTCTGACCGGGGAGCTGTTTTTT.

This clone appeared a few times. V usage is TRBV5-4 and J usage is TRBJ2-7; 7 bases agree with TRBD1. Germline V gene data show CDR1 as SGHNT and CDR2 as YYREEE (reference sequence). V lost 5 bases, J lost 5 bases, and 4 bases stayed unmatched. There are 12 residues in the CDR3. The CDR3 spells CASSLTGDEQYF. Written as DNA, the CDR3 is TGTGCCAGCAGTTTAACAGGGGACGAGCAGTACTTC.

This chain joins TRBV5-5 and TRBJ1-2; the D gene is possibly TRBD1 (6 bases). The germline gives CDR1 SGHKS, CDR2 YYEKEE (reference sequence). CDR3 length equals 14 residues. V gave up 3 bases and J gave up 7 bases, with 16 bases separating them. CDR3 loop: CASSSSTGSGGYTF. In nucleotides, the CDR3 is TGTGCCAGCAGCTCCTCCACAGGGTCGGGTGGCTACACCTTC. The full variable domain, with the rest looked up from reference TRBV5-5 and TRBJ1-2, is DAGVTQSPTHLIKTRGQQVTLRCSPISGHKSVSWYQQVLGQGPQFIFQYYEKEERGRGNFPDRFSARQFPNYSSELNVNALLLGDSALYLCASSSSTGSGGYTFGSGTRLTVV.

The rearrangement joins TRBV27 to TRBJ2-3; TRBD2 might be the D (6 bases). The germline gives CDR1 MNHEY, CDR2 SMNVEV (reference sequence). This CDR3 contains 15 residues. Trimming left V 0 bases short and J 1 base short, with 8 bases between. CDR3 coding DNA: TGTGCCAGCAGTTTATCGGGGGGTCGCACAGATACGCAGTATTTT. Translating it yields CASSLSGGRTDTQYF.

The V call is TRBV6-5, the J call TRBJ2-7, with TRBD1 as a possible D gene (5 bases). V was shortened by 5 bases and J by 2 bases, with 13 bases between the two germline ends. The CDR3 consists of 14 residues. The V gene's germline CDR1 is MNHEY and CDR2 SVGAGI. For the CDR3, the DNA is TGTGCCAGCAGTCCGGCAGGGCCAACCTACGAGCAGTACTTC. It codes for CASSPAGPTYEQYF.

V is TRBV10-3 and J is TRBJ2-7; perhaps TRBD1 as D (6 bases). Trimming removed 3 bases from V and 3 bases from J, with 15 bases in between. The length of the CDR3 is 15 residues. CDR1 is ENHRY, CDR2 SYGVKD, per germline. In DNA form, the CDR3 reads TGTGCCATCAGTGAACTGGAGCAGGGGCACTACGAGCAGTACTTC. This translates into CAISELEQGHYEQYF.

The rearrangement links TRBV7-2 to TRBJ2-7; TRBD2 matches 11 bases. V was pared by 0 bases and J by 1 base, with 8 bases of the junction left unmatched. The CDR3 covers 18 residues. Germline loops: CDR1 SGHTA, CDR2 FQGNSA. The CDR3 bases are TGTGCCAGCAGCTTAGCTCGTCTAGCGGGGGGTCGATCCTACGAGCAGTACTTC. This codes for CASSLARLAGGRSYEQYF.

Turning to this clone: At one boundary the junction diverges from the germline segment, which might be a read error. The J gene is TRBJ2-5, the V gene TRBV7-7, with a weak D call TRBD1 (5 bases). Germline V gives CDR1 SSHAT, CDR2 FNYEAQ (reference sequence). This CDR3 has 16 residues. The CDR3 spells CASSLAGGQGRETQYF. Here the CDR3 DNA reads TGTGCTAGCAGCTTAGCTGGCGGCCAGGGCCGAGAGACCCAGTACTTC.

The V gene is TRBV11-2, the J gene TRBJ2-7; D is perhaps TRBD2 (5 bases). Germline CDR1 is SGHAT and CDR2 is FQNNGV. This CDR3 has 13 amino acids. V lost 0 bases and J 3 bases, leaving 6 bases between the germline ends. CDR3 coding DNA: TGTGCCAGCAGCTTAGAACTAGGCTACGAGCAGTACTTC. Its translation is CASSLELGYEQYF.

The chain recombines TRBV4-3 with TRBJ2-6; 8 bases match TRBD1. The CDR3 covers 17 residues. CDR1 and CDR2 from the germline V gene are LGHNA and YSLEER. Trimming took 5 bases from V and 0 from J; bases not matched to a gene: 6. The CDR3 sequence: CASSLGQGRSGANVLTF. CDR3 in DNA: TGCGCCAGCAGCTTAGGACAGGGCCGCTCTGGGGCCAACGTCCTGACTTTC.

CDR3 bases: TGTGCCAGCAGCGTAGGGGGGACAGGGGTTCGCACCGGGGAGCTGTTTTTT. Its protein is CASSVGGTGVRTGELFF. The chain couples TRBV9 to TRBJ2-2; 10 positions match TRBD1. Germline V gene data show CDR1 as SGDLS and CDR2 as YYNGEE. V lost 0 bases to trimming and J lost 4 bases; unmatched junction nucleotides: 6. The CDR3 spans 17 residues.

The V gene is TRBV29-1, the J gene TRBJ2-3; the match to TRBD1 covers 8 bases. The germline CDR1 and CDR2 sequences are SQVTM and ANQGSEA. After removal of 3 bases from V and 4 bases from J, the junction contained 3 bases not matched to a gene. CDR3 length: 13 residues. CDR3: CSVDQGAADTQYF. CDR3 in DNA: TGCAGCGTTGACCAGGGGGCGGCAGATACGCAGTATTTT.

CDR3 in amino acids: CASRKSGTGSIEAFF. The DNA of the CDR3 is TGTGCCAGCAGAAAATCGGGGACAGGGTCTATTGAAGCTTTCTTT. The V gene is TRBV2, the J gene TRBJ1-1; 9 bases fit TRBD1. The germline CDR1 and CDR2 sequences are SNHLY and FYNNEI. CDR3 length: 15 amino acids. V was pared by 6 bases and J by 7 bases, with 12 bases of the junction left unmatched.